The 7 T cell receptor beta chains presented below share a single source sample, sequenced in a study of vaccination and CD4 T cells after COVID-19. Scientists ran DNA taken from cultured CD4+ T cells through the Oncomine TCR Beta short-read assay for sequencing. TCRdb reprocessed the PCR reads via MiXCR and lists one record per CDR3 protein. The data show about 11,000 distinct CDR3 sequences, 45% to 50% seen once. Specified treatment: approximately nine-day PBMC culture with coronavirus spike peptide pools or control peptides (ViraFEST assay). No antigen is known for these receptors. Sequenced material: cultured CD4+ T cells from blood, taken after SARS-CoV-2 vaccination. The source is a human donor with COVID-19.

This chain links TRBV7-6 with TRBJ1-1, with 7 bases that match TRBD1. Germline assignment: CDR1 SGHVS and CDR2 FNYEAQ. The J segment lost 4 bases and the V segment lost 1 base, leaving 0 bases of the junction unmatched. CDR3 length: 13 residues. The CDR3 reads CASSLGQGTEAFF. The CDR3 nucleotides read TGTGCCAGCAGCTTAGGACAGGGCACTGAAGCTTTCTTT.

DNA of the CDR3: TGTGCCACCAGCAGAGCCGGGACTCCGGCGGAGGATGAGCAGTTCTTC. This gives the protein CATSRAGTPAEDEQFF. The chain has TRBV15 and TRBJ2-1; tentatively, D is TRBD2 (6 bases). The germline V gene has CDR1 LNHNV and CDR2 YYDKDF (reference sequence). Trimming pared 1 base from V and 8 bases from J, leaving 18 bases between. The CDR3 loop spans 16 amino acids.

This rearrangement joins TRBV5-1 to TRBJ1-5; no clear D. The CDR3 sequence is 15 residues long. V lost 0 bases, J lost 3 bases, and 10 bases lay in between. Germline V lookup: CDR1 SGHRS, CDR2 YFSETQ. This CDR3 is CASSLEGRINQPQHF. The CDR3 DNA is TGCGCCAGCAGCTTGGAGGGCAGGATCAATCAGCCCCAGCATTTT.

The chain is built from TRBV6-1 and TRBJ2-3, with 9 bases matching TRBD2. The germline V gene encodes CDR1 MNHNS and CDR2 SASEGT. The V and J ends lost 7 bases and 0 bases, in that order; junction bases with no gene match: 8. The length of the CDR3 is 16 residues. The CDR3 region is CASTGGGAGSTDTQYF. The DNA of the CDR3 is TGTGCCAGCACCGGCGGGGGGGCGGGGAGCACAGATACGCAGTATTTT.

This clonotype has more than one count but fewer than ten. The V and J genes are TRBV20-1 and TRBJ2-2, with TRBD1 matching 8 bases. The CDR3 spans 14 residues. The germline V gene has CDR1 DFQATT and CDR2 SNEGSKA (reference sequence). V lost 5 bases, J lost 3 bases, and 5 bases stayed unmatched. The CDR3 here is CSARTGRYTGELFF. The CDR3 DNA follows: TGCAGTGCTCGGACAGGGAGGTACACCGGGGAGCTGTTTTTT.

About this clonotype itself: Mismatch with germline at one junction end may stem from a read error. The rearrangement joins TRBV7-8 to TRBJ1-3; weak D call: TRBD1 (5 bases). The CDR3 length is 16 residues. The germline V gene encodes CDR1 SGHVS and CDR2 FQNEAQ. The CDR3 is CASSLEPPRAGNTIYF. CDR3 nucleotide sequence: TGTGCCAGCAGTTTAGAACCCCCCAGGGCTGGAAACACCATATATTTT. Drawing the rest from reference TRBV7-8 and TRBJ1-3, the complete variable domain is GAGVSQSPRYKVAKRGQDVALRCDPISGHVSLFWYQQALGQGPEFLTYFQNEAQLDKSGLPSDRFFAERPEGSVSTLKIQRTQQEDSAVYLCASSLEPPRAGNTIYFGEGSWLTVV.

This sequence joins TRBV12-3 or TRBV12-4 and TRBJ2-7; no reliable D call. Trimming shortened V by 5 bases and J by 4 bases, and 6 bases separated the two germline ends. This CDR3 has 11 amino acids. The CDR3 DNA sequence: TGTGCCAGCAGTACGTTATACGAGCAGTACTTC. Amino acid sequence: CASSTLYEQYF.